This entry features one TCR beta chain sequence. This record belongs to a study of identical twins. The CDR3 spans 15 residues. The germline CDR1 and CDR2 sequences are SGHRS and YFSETQ. After removal of 3 bases from V and 5 bases from J, the junction contained 6 bases not matched to a gene. TCRdb re-analysed the 5' RACE reads in MiXCR, keeping a single row per CDR3 protein. The profile covers fewer than 550,000 distinct CDR3 sequences, with nearly 15% appearing a single time and roughly 0.44% taken by the ten largest. The sample was also reused in another study, on yellow fever vaccine responses in identical twins.

This sequence was found in a woman younger than 35 in good health. The chain is built from TRBV5-1 and TRBJ1-4; TRBD1 agrees at 8 bases. Source material: CD4+ T cells sorted from blood. Here the CDR3 DNA reads TGCGCCAGCAGCTGGGGACAGGAACGCAATGAAAAACTGTTTTTT. As protein: CASSWGQERNEKLFF.